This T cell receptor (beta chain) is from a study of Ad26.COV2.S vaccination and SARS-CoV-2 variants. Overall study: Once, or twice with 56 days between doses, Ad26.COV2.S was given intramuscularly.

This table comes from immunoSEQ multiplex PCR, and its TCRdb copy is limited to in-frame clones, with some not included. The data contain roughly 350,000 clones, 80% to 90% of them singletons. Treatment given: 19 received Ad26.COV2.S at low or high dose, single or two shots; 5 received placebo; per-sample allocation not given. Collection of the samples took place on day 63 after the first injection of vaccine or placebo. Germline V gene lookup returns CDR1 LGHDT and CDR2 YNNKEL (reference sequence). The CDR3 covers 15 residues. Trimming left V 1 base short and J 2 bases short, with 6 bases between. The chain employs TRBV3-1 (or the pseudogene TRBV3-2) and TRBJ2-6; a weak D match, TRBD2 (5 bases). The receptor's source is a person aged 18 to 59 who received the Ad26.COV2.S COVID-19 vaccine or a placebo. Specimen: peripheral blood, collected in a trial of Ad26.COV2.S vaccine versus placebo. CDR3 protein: CASSQAGTGANVLTF. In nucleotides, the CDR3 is TGTGCCAGCAGCCAAGCCGGGACTGGGGCCAACGTCCTGACTTTC.